The 2 T cell receptor beta chains presented below share a single source sample, sequenced in a study of blood T cell repertoires in COVID-19. This table comes from immunoSEQ multiplex PCR, and its TCRdb copy is limited to in-frame clones, with some not included. Of 100,000 to 150,000 clones listed, about 82% are singletons. Sequencing was performed on peripheral blood. The receptors originated from a human donor in a cohort sampled during active COVID-19.

The chain is built from TRBV19 and TRBJ1-3, with 7 nucleotides matching TRBD1. The CDR3 runs to 15 residues. Germline V gene data show CDR1 as LNHDA and CDR2 as SQIVND (reference sequence). With 6 bases clipped from V and 0 bases from J, the junction kept 5 bases outside the gene matches. The CDR3 sequence is CASRGQRSSGNTIYF. The DNA for the CDR3 is TGTGCCAGTAGGGGACAGCGGAGCTCTGGAAACACCATATATTTT.

This chain joins TRBV28 and TRBJ2-3, with D tentatively TRBD2 (6 bases). The CDR3 extends over 17 amino acids. V was cut by 4 bases and J by 1 base, with 18 bases left in between. Germline CDR1 is MDHEN and CDR2 is SYDVKM. The CDR3 coding sequence is TGTGCCAGCAGTTCCCCCGGGATGGTAGCGGGCACAGATACGCAGTATTTT. Translation: CASSSPGMVAGTDTQYF.